The text below deals with one T cell receptor (beta chain). What it binds is unknown. Random-hexamer reverse transcription was applied to about 0.45 to 1 ug RNA. The method of amplification for TCR beta CDR3 was immunoSEQ multiplex PCR, covering 54 Vbeta and 13 Jbeta. TCRdb reprocessed the immunoSEQ multiplex PCR reads via MiXCR and lists one record per CDR3 protein. Of around 190,000 distinct CDR3 sequences listed, approximately 96% are singletons. Negative isolation yielded the CD8+ and CD4+ T cells, while FACS enriched the TEMRA cells. This entry is derived from a study of CD8 T cells in Susac syndrome. Study-level results: The study admitted that it had a relatively small number of individuals in its TCR sequencing and HLA analysis.

The V and J ends lost 7 bases and 3 bases respectively, with 13 bases between them. The CDR3 is made up of 13 amino acids. Per germline, CDR1 SGDLS and CDR2 YYNGEE. This TCR derives from a human donor with multiple sclerosis. This chain links TRBV9 with TRBJ1-2; no definite D call. The sequencing sample was made of CD8+ T cells from PBMCs. DNA of the CDR3: TGTGCCAGCTCCGGAAGGGTGGACTATGGCTACACCTTC. Its protein product is CASSGRVDYGYTF.